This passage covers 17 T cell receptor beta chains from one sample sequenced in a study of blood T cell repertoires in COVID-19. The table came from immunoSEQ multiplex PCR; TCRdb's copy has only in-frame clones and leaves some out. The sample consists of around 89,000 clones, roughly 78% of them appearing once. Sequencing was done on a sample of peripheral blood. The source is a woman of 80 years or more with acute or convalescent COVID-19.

CDR3 sequence: CASSLALPDTQYF. The CDR3 DNA follows: TGTGCCAGCAGCTTAGCCCTTCCAGATACGCAGTATTTT. This chain connects TRBV13 to TRBJ2-3; D unresolved. The CDR3 consists of 13 residues. The V gene's germline CDR1 is PRHDT and CDR2 FYEKMQ (reference sequence). The V gene lost 1 base and the J gene lost 4 bases, with 6 bases spanning the gap.

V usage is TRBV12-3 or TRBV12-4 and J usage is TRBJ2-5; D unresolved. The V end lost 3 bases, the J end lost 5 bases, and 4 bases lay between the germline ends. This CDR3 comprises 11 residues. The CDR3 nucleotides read TGTGCCAGCAGTTTCGGGGAGACCCAGTACTTC. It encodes CASSFGETQYF.

This chain's CDR3 is CASSSLGSRIRGRDTGELFF. The CDR3 bases are TGTGCCAGCAGCTCCCTAGGAAGTAGGATACGGGGTCGAGACACCGGGGAGCTGTTTTTT. V usage is TRBV5-4 and J usage is TRBJ2-2; the D gene is possibly TRBD2 (5 bases). The germline V and J ends were trimmed by 3 bases and 3 bases, with 27 bases remaining between them. The germline V gene encodes CDR1 SGHNT and CDR2 YYREEE (reference sequence). This CDR3 has 20 amino acids.

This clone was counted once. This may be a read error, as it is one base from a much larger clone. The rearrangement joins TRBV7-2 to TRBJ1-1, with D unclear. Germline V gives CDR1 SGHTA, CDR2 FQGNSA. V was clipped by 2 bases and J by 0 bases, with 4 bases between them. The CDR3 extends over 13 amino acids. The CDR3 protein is CASSLHMNTEAFF. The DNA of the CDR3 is TGTGCCAGCAGCTTACACATGAACACTGAAGCTTTCTTT.

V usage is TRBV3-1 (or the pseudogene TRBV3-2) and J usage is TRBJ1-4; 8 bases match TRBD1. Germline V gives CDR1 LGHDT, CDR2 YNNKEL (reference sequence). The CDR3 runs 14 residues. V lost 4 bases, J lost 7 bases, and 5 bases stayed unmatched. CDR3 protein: CASSPGDRREKLFF. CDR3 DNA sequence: TGTGCCAGCAGCCCCGGGGACAGGCGTGAAAAACTGTTTTTT.

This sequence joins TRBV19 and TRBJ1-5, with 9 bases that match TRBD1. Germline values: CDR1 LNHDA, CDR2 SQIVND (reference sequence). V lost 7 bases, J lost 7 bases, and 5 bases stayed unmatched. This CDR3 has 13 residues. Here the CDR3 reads CASTDRGKQPQHF. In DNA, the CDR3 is TGTGCCAGTACCGACAGGGGGAAGCAGCCCCAGCATTTT.

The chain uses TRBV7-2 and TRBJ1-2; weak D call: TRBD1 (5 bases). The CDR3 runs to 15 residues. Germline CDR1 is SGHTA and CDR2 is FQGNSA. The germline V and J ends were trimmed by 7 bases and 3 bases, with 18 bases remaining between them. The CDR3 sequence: CASTSLRGYDYGYTF. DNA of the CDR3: TGTGCCAGCACCTCCCTGCGGGGGTACGACTATGGCTACACCTTC.

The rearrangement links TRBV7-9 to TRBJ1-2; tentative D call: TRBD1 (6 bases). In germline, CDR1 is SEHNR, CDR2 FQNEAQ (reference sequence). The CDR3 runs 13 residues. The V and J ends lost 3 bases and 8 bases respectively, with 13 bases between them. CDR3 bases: TGTGCCAGCAGCTTCTCACAGGGTGAAGGCTACACCTTC. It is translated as CASSFSQGEGYTF.

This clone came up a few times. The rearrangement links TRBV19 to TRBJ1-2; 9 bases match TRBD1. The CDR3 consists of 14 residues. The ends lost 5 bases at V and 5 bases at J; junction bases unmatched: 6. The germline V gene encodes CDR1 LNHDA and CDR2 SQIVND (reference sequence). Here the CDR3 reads CASSDTDRGYGYTF. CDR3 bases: TGTGCCAGTAGTGACACGGACAGGGGTTATGGCTACACCTTC.

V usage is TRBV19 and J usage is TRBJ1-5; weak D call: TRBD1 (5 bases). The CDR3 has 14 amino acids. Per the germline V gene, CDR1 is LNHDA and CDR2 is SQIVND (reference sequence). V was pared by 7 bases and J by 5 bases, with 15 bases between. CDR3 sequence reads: CASTGQGKYQPQHF. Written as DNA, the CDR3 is TGTGCCAGTACCGGACAAGGGAAGTATCAGCCCCAGCATTTT. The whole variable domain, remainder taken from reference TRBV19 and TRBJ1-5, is DGGITQSPKYLFRKEGQNVTLSCEQNLNHDAMYWYRQDPGQGLRLIYYSQIVNDFQKGDIAEGYSVSREKKESFPLTVTSAQKNPTAFYLCASTGQGKYQPQHFGDGTRLSIL.

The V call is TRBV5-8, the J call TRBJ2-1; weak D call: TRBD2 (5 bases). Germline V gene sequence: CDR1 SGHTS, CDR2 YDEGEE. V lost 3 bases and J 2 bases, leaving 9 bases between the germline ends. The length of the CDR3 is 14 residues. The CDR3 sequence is CASSSFGTYNEQFF. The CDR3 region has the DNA TGTGCCAGCAGCTCCTTCGGGACCTACAATGAGCAGTTCTTC. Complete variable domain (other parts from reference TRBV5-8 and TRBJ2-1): EAGVTQSPTHLIKTRGQQATLRCSPISGHTSVYWYQQALGLGLQFLLWYDEGEERNRGNFPPRFSGRQFPNYSSELNVNALELEDSALYLCASSSFGTYNEQFFGPGTRLTVL.

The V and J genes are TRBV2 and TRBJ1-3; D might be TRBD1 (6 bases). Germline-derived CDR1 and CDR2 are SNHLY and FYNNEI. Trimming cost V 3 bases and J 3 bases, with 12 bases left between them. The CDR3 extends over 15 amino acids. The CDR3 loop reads CASSERRRGGNTIYF. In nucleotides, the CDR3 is TGTGCCAGCAGTGAGCGGCGCAGGGGTGGAAACACCATATATTTT.

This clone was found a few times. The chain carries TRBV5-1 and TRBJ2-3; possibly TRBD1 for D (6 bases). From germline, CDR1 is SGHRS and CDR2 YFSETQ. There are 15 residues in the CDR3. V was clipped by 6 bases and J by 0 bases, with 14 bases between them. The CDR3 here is CASNPRGGSTDTQYF. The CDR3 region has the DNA TGCGCCAGCAACCCCCGAGGGGGTAGCACAGATACGCAGTATTTT.

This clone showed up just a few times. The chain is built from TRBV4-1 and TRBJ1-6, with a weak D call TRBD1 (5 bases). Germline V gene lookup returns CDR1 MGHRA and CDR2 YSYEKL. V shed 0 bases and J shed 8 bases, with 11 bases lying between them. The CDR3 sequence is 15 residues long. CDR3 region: CASSQEAGPHSPLHF. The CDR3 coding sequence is TGCGCCAGCAGCCAAGAGGCAGGGCCTCATTCACCCCTCCACTTT.

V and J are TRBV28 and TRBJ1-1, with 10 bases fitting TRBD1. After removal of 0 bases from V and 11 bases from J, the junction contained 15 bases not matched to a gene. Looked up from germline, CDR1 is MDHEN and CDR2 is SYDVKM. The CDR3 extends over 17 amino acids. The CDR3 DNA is TGTGCCAGCAGTTTATGGCTTGAGAGACAGGGGGCGGATGGGGCTTTCTTT. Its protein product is CASSLWLERQGADGAFF.

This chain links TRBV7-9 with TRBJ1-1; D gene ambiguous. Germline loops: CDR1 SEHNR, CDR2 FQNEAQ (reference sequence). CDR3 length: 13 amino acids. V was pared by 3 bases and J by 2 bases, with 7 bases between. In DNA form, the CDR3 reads TGTGCCAGCAGCTTGGAGGCTAACACTGAAGCTTTCTTT. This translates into CASSLEANTEAFF. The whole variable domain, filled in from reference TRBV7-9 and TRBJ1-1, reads DTGVSQNPRHKITKRGQNVTFRCDPISEHNRLYWYRQTLGQGPEFLTYFQNEAQLEKSRLLSDRFSAERPKGSFSTLEIQRTEQGDSAMYLCASSLEANTEAFFGQGTRLTVV.

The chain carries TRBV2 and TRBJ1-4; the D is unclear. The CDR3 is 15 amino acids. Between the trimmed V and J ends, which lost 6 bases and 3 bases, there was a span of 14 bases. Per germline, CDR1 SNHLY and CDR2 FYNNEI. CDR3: CASRLTTLPNEKLFF. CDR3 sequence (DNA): TGTGCCAGCAGGCTGACTACACTCCCTAATGAAAAACTGTTTTTT.